This T cell receptor beta chain derives from a study of T cell clones after liver transplantation. Study at large: A pre-transplant mixed lymphocyte reaction with TCRbeta sequencing defined graft-donor-reactive clones followed in post-transplant blood. Tolerant meant at least one year fully off immunosuppression without liver enzymes above twice normal. General study results and limits: These preliminary findings come from unstandardized post-transplant sampling times.

TCRdb keeps only in-frame clones here, not all; method: immunoSEQ multiplex PCR. The sample includes over 45,000 clones, over 55% of them seen just once. Germline lookup yields CDR1 ENHRY and CDR2 SYGVKD. CDR3 length: 13 amino acids. V dropped 10 bases and J dropped 3; count of bases not matched to a gene: 8. This clone came up a few times. The antigen remains undetermined. The J gene is TRBJ1-1, the V gene TRBV10-3; 7 nucleotides align to TRBD1. This receptor was obtained from a human patient who received a liver transplant. Certain T cells may be donor cells from the graft. The sequences come from CD4+ T cells from blood, collected more than 52 months after liver transplant. CDR3 nucleotides: TGTGCCACCACGACTCAGGGGGACACTGAAGCTTTCTTT. Its protein is CATTTQGDTEAFF.